The text below deals with one T cell receptor (beta chain). For recovered donors of Cohort 3, there were two negative PCRs, clearance, or symptom resolution. The CDR3 has 14 amino acids. The germline V gene encodes CDR1 SNHLY and CDR2 FYNNEI. With 6 bases clipped from V and 6 bases from J, the junction kept 6 bases outside the gene matches. This sample was taken from a study of blood T cell repertoires in COVID-19. Study-wide background: Both acute and convalescent COVID-19 samples were obtained from the United States, Italy and Spain. In each case, the material was cDNA or gDNA derived from T cells, B-cell-depleted T cells, or PBMCs.

Original processing notes: Amplifying reference gene primers gave estimates of nucleated cell counts. Profiled with immunoSEQ multiplex PCR; TCRdb holds only in-frame clones, not every one. V and J calls plus clone size are reproduced from that table; the DNA served to infer D and trimming. Among more than 200,000 clones, around 86% were seen once, and the ten largest hold approximately 1.6%. This TCR came from a woman aged 45-65 years who had recovered from COVID-19. Sequencing was done on a sample of PBMCs or T cells enriched from blood (not recorded which). The V call is TRBV2, the J call TRBJ2-3; 10 bases match TRBD2. CDR3 loop: CASSPSGREDTQYF. The DNA for the CDR3 is TGTGCCAGCAGCCCTAGCGGGAGAGAGGATACGCAGTATTTT. Using reference TRBV2 and TRBJ2-3 for the parts outside the CDR3, the full variable domain is EPEVTQTPSHQVTQMGQEVILRCVPISNHLYFYWYRQILGQKVEFLVSFYNNEISEKSEIFDDQFSVERPDGSNFTLKIRSTKLEDSAMYFCASSPSGREDTQYFGPGTRLTVL.